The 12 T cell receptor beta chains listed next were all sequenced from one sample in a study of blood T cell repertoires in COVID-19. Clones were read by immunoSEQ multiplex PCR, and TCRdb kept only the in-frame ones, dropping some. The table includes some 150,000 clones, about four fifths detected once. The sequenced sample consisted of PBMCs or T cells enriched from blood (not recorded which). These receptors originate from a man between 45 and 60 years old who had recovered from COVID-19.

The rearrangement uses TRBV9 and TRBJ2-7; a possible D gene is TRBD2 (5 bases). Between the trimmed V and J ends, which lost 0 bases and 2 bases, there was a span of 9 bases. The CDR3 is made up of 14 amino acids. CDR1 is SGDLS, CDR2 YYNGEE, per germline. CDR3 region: CASSVGTGTYEQYF. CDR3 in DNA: TGTGCCAGCAGCGTAGGGACGGGGACCTACGAGCAGTACTTC.

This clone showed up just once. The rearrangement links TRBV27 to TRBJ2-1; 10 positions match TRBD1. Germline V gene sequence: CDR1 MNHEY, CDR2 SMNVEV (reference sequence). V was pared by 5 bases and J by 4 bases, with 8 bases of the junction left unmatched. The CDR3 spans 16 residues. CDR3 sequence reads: CASSAPGQGRYNEQFF. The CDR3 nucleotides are TGTGCCAGCAGTGCACCGGGACAGGGGAGATACAATGAGCAGTTCTTC.

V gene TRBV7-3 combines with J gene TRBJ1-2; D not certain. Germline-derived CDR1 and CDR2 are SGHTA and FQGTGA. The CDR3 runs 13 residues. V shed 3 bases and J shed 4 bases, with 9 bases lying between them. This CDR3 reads CASSFDNFYGYTF. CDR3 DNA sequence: TGTGCCAGCAGCTTCGACAACTTCTATGGCTACACCTTC.

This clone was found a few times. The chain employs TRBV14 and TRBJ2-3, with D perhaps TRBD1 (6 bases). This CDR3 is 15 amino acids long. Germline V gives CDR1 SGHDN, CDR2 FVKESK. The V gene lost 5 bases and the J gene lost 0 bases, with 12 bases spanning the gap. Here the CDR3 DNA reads TGTGCCAGCAGCGAAGGACAGCCTAGCACAGATACGCAGTATTTT. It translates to CASSEGQPSTDTQYF.

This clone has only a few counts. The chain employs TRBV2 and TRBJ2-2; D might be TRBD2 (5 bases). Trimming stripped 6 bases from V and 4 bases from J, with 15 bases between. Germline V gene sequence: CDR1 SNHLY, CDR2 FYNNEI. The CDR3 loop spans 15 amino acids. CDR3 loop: CASSILRAGTGELFF. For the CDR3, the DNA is TGTGCCAGCAGCATCCTCCGGGCGGGCACCGGGGAGCTGTTTTTT.

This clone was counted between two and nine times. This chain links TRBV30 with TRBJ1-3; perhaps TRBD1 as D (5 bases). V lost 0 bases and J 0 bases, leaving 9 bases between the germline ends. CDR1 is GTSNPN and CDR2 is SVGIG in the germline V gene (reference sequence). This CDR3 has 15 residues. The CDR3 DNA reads TGTGCCTGGAGTGTGGACACCCGCTCTGGAAACACCATATATTTT. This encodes CAWSVDTRSGNTIYF.

The CDR3 sequence is CASSQDRGNQETQYF. CDR3 sequence (DNA): TGTGCCAGCAGCCAAGACAGGGGGAACCAAGAGACCCAGTACTTC. The genes are TRBV14 and TRBJ2-5; 7 bases align to TRBD1. The CDR3 runs to 15 residues. The V and J ends lost 0 bases and 0 bases, in that order; junction bases with no gene match: 1. Germline CDR1 is SGHDN and CDR2 is FVKESK.

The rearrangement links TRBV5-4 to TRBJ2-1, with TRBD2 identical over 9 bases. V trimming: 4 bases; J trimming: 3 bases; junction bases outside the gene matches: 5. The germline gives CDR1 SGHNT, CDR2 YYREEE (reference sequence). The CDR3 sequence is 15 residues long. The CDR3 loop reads CASSRTSDFYNEQFF. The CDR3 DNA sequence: TGTGCCAGCAGCCGGACTAGCGACTTCTACAATGAGCAGTTCTTC.

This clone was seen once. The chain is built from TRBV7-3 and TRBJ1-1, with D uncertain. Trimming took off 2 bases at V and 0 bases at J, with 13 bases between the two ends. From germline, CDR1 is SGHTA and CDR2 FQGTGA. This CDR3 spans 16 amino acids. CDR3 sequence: CASSLLGSHLNTEAFF. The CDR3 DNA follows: TGTGCCAGCAGCTTACTAGGCAGCCACTTGAACACTGAAGCTTTCTTT.

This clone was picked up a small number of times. CDR3 sequence: CASSVDRGQRWSGNTIYF. CDR3 bases: TGTGCCAGCAGCGTCGACAGGGGGCAGAGGTGGTCTGGAAACACCATATATTTT. The rearrangement joins TRBV13 to TRBJ1-3; TRBD1 matches 10 bases. Germline V gives CDR1 PRHDT, CDR2 FYEKMQ (reference sequence). CDR3 length: 18 residues. Unmatched junction bases numbered 11, after V lost 5 bases and J lost 1 base.

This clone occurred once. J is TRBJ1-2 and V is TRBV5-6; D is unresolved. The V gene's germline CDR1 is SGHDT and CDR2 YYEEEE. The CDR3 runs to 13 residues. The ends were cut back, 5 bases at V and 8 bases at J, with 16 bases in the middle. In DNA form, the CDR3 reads TGTGCCAGCAGTTCCGCGGGTCCGGGAGGCTACACCTTC. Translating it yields CASSSAGPGGYTF.

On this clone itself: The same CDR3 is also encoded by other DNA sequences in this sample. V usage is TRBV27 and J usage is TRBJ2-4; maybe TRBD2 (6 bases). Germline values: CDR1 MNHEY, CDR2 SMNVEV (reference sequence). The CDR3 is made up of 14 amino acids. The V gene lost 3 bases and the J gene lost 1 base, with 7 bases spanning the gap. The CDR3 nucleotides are TGTGCCAGCAGTTTTGGAGGGGCCAAAAACATTCAGTACTTC. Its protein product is CASSFGGAKNIQYF.